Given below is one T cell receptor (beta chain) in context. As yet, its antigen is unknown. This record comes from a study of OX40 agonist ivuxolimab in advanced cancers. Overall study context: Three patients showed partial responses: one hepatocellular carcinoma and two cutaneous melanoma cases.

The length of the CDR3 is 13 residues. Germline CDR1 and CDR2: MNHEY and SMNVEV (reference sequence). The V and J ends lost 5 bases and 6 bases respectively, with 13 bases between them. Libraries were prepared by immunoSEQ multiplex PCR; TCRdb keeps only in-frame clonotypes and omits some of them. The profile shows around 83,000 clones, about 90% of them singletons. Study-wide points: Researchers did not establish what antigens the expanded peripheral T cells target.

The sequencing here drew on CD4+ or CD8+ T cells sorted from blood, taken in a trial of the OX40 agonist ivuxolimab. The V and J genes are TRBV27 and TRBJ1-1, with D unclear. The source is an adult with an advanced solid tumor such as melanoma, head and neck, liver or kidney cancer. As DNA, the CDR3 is TGTGCCAGCAGTACATTTGGGCGTCCTGAAGCTTTCTTT. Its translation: CASSTFGRPEAFF.